The present T cell receptor beta chain was sequenced within a study of blood T cell repertoires in COVID-19 (TCRdb year 2020). Context from the whole study: Samples from collaborators originated in the United States, Italy and Spain and spanned both the acute and convalescent phases of COVID-19. Samples came from the ongoing ImmuneRACE study (first 160 participants) plus 1,254 subjects from 6 global collaborators. Where HLA class I and class II types were available, the types were taken from metadata supplied by the sample provider, not from assay-based typing. The material from the prospective study consisted of cDNA or gDNA derived from T cells, B-cell-depleted T cells, or PBMCs. A freely available public database, intended as a resource for researchers studying the immune response to SARS-CoV-2, is where the repertoires were released. A de-identified subject ID, COVID-19 status, age in years and sex were almost always included in the sample metadata. Deeply sampled blood TCRbeta repertoires from subjects exposed to, actively infected with, or recovered from COVID-19 were included in the dataset.

Whole blood was collected in K2EDTA tubes by collaborating institutions according to the institutions' own protocols. For TCRbeta analysis, collaborators shipped samples as frozen whole blood, isolated PBMCs, or DNA extracted from either of those sample types. The immunoSEQ Assay, a bias-controlled multiplex PCR, was used to amplify TCRbeta CDR3 regions from genomic DNA. Turning to the authors' computational methods: Within the assay, amplification of reference gene primers was used to estimate how many nucleated cells each sample contained. To quantify the absolute abundance of each unique TCRbeta CDR3 rearrangement, sequence reads were collapsed and filtered. For each sample, productive Simpson clonality was calculated by taking the square root of Simpson's diversity index across productive rearrangements. TCRdb provides this immuneACCESS table in a form limited to in-frame rearrangements. Some clones are lacking; in checked studies, under half of them reflect an unresolved V gene, and why the rest are absent is not known. V and J calls and clone size come straight from that table; D and trimming were deduced from the DNA. The sample contains some 250,000 clones, 70% to 75% of them found a single time. About 3% of the sample rests with the top ten.

The CDR3 runs 13 amino acids, cysteine and phenylalanine included. CDR3 DNA is the only sequence kept; it has 39 bases, read in frame from the first base. V sheds 4 bases and J sheds 16 bases, leaving 20 bases between their ends. Reading the germline V gene gives CDR1 KGHSY and CDR2 FQNENV. Paper-wide results and their limitations: How much clinical and demographic metadata was included differed by source and by participant, and the metadata was provided uncurated.

This clone appeared once. Its antigen is still unknown. No per-base quality is available; no much larger clone lies one base away. The clonotype was recovered from a woman aged 80 or over with acute or convalescent COVID-19. The chain was built from TRBV16 and TRBJ2-1; TRBD2 could be the D gene, as 6 bases match. The sample was peripheral blood. The nucleotide sequence is given as TGTGCCAGCAGCCCAAACACCCGGGACTCGCATTTCTTC. This encodes CASSPNTRDSHFF.